Presented here are 25 T cell receptor beta chains from one specimen sequenced in a study of blood T cell repertoires in COVID-19. Sequenced by immunoSEQ multiplex PCR; TCRdb stores in-frame clones only, minus some. The data show 20,000 to 25,000 clones, with 80% to 90% seen just once and approximately 9.8% held by the top ten. The specimen sequenced was peripheral blood. The receptors stem from a man between 65 and 79 years old with acute or convalescent COVID-19.

This clone has more than one count but fewer than ten. The chain links TRBV5-1 to TRBJ2-1, with TRBD2 as a possible D gene (6 bases). CDR1 SGHRS and CDR2 YFSETQ come from the germline V gene. The V and J ends lost 2 bases and 0 bases respectively, with 15 bases between them. The CDR3 extends over 17 amino acids. The CDR3 DNA is TGCGCCAGCAGCTTCGGGCCGGAGGGAAGCTCCTACAATGAGCAGTTCTTC. This sequence encodes CASSFGPEGSSYNEQFF. The full variable domain, rest sourced from reference TRBV5-1 and TRBJ2-1, is KAGVTQTPRYLIKTRGQQVTLSCSPISGHRSVSWYQQTPGQGLQFLFEYFSETQRNKGNFPGRFSGRQFSNSRSEMNVSTLELGDSALYLCASSFGPEGSSYNEQFFGPGTRLTVL.

This chain uses TRBV6-5 with TRBJ2-5; 7 bases align to TRBD1. This CDR3 region has 14 residues. Trimming took 0 bases from V and 2 from J; bases not matched to a gene: 0. Germline CDR1 reads MNHEY; CDR2 reads SVGAGI. CDR3 amino acids: CASSYSQGQETQYF. The CDR3 coding sequence is TGTGCCAGCAGTTACTCACAGGGGCAAGAGACCCAGTACTTC.

The V and J genes are TRBV2 and TRBJ1-5; possibly TRBD1 for D (5 bases). Trimming shortened V by 6 bases and J by 2 bases, and 11 bases separated the two germline ends. CDR3 size: 14 residues. The germline V gene has CDR1 SNHLY and CDR2 FYNNEI. The chain's CDR3 is CASRFTGGNQPQHF. CDR3 bases: TGTGCCAGCAGGTTTACAGGTGGCAATCAGCCCCAGCATTTT.

The genes are TRBV7-6 and TRBJ1-2; 7 nucleotides line up with TRBD1. Losses at the gene ends were 1 base for V and 4 bases for J; bases not matched to a gene: 9. This CDR3 is built from 16 residues. Germline V gives CDR1 SGHVS, CDR2 FNYEAQ. Written as DNA, the CDR3 is TGTGCCAGCAGCTTAGTCACAGGGGCGGGGGGCTATGGCTACACCTTC. Residues: CASSLVTGAGGYGYTF.

The chain uses TRBV12-5 and TRBJ2-2, with 8 positions matching TRBD2. Per the germline V gene, CDR1 is LGHNT and CDR2 is FRNRAP. The CDR3 runs 16 residues. Trimming at V came to 1 base and at J to 4 bases, leaving 5 bases not matched to a gene. The CDR3 is CASGLGSGAGTGELFF. The CDR3 DNA reads as TGTGCTAGTGGTTTGGGTAGCGGGGCGGGCACCGGGGAGCTGTTTTTT.

DNA of the CDR3: TGTGCCAGTAGTATACCCCAGACAGCGAGGTACAATGAGCAGTTCTTC. Its protein is CASSIPQTARYNEQFF. The V gene is TRBV19, the J gene TRBJ2-1; perhaps TRBD1 as D (5 bases). The CDR3 covers 16 residues. The V gene's germline CDR1 is LNHDA and CDR2 SQIVND (reference sequence). Between the trimmed V and J ends, which lost 2 bases and 4 bases, there was a span of 15 bases.

The V gene is TRBV5-4, the J gene TRBJ2-3, with 7 bases matching TRBD1. The length of the CDR3 is 15 residues. J gave up 4 bases and V 4 bases, and 9 bases lay outside the gene matches. Germline V gives CDR1 SGHNT, CDR2 YYREEE (reference sequence). CDR3 protein: CASSRDRDRADTQYF. The CDR3 bases are TGTGCCAGCAGCCGAGATAGGGACAGAGCAGATACGCAGTATTTT.

The chain couples TRBV5-1 to TRBJ2-3; perhaps TRBD2 as D (6 bases). Per germline, CDR1 SGHRS and CDR2 YFSETQ. V was trimmed by 4 bases and J by 4 bases, leaving 16 bases between them. There are 15 residues in the CDR3. Written as DNA, the CDR3 is TGCGCCAGCAGCCCCGGTAGCGGATCGGCAGATACGCAGTATTTT. It encodes CASSPGSGSADTQYF. Supplemented by reference TRBV5-1 and TRBJ2-3, the full variable domain reads KAGVTQTPRYLIKTRGQQVTLSCSPISGHRSVSWYQQTPGQGLQFLFEYFSETQRNKGNFPGRFSGRQFSNSRSEMNVSTLELGDSALYLCASSPGSGSADTQYFGPGTRLTVL.

The chain uses TRBV13 and TRBJ1-6; a weak D match, TRBD1 (6 bases). This CDR3 contains 16 residues. Germline CDR1 reads PRHDT; CDR2 reads FYEKMQ (reference sequence). Trimming shortened V by 5 bases and J by 7 bases, and 18 bases separated the two germline ends. CDR3 nucleotide sequence: TGTGCCAGCAGCGGAGGAACAGGGTTCCTGAATTCACCCCTCCACTTT. It encodes CASSGGTGFLNSPLHF.

In DNA form, the CDR3 reads TGCGCCAGCAGCTCACAGGGGGCGCATCGGGGAGAGACCCAGTACTTC. It yields the protein CASSSQGAHRGETQYF. The genes are TRBV5-1 and TRBJ2-5, with TRBD1 matching 9 bases. Germline V lookup: CDR1 SGHRS, CDR2 YFSETQ. The ends lost 3 bases at V and 4 bases at J; junction bases unmatched: 10. This CDR3 is 16 amino acids long.

Notes on this clone: Other nucleotide sequences in the sample specify the same CDR3. V gene TRBV5-1 combines with J gene TRBJ2-3, with 9 bases that match TRBD2. In germline, CDR1 is SGHRS, CDR2 YFSETQ. The CDR3 is 17 residues long. With V trimmed by 0 bases and J by 3 bases, 8 bases remained unmatched. The CDR3 sequence: CASSLGPLAGVTDTQYF. In nucleotides, the CDR3 is TGCGCCAGCAGCTTGGGGCCATTAGCGGGAGTGACAGATACGCAGTATTTT.

This rearrangement joins TRBV7-7 to TRBJ1-4; TRBD1 matches 8 bases. Germline values: CDR1 SSHAT, CDR2 FNYEAQ (reference sequence). Losses at the gene ends were 5 bases for V and 7 bases for J; bases not matched to a gene: 9. The CDR3 sequence is 15 residues long. In nucleotides, the CDR3 is TGTGCCAGCAGCAGATCAGACAGGGGAAGTGAAAAACTGTTTTTT. It encodes CASSRSDRGSEKLFF.

This clone was detected once. V is TRBV7-9 and J is TRBJ1-2, with D tentatively TRBD1 (5 bases). CDR1 SEHNR and CDR2 FQNEAQ come from the germline V gene (reference sequence). CDR3 length equals 17 residues. V was shortened by 0 bases and J by 0 bases, with 14 bases between the two germline ends. The CDR3 nucleotides read TGTGCCAGCAGCTTAGCGCTGGGAGGGGAAGCTAACTATGGCTACACCTTC. This sequence encodes CASSLALGGEANYGYTF.

This chain uses TRBV3-1 (or the pseudogene TRBV3-2) with TRBJ2-5; D remains ambiguous. The CDR3 loop spans 14 amino acids. CDR1 is LGHDT, CDR2 YNNKEL, per germline (reference sequence). V was pared by 4 bases and J by 5 bases, with 14 bases between. In DNA, the CDR3 is TGTGCCAGCAGCCCAAGATACGGGTTGGAGACCCAGTACTTC. Amino acid sequence: CASSPRYGLETQYF.

V and J are TRBV9 and TRBJ2-1, with TRBD2 matching over 10 bases. Germline V gene lookup returns CDR1 SGDLS and CDR2 YYNGEE. With V trimmed by 0 bases and J by 9 bases, 12 bases remained unmatched. This CDR3 region has 17 residues. Written as DNA, the CDR3 is TGTGCCAGCAGCGTAGACACTAGCGGGGTCGTAAGAGTTGAGCAGTTCTTC. Translated, it gives CASSVDTSGVVRVEQFF.

The CDR3 sequence is CASSLADGGQDTQYF. For the CDR3, the DNA is TGCGCCAGCAGCTTGGCGGATGGGGGACAAGATACGCAGTATTTT. The chain uses TRBV5-1 and TRBJ2-3; D may be TRBD1 (6 bases). The V gene's germline CDR1 is SGHRS and CDR2 YFSETQ. The CDR3 runs 15 residues. Trimming took 0 bases from V and 5 from J, leaving 13 bases between them.

This chain uses TRBV5-1 with TRBJ1-2, with no clear D. V dropped 1 base and J dropped 7 bases, with 11 bases sitting between them. The CDR3 loop spans 13 amino acids. Per germline, CDR1 SGHRS and CDR2 YFSETQ. The CDR3 nucleotides are TGCGCCAGCAGCTTGTTGGCAGGTATTGGCTACACCTTC. As protein: CASSLLAGIGYTF.

This clone was seen once. V usage is TRBV19 and J usage is TRBJ2-2; 10 bases fit TRBD1. The CDR3 contains 20 residues. With V trimmed by 0 bases and J by 0 bases, 10 bases remained unmatched. Looked up from germline, CDR1 is LNHDA and CDR2 is SQIVND (reference sequence). The CDR3, as DNA: TGTGCCAGTAGTATAGATCGAGACAGGGGGCCCACTACGAACACCGGGGAGCTGTTTTTT. Encoded protein: CASSIDRDRGPTTNTGELFF.

The rearrangement joins TRBV6-2 or TRBV6-3 to TRBJ1-4, with 7 bases lining up with TRBD1. This CDR3 spans 18 amino acids. V lost 6 bases and J lost 0; bases outside the gene matches: 13. Germline V lookup: CDR1 MNHEY, CDR2 SVGEGT. The CDR3: CASSLNYRDRATNEKLFF. The CDR3 DNA reads TGTGCCAGCAGCTTAAACTACCGGGACAGAGCAACTAATGAAAAACTGTTTTTT.

V and J are TRBV5-4 and TRBJ2-5; 10 bases map to TRBD1. The germline V gene encodes CDR1 SGHNT and CDR2 YYREEE (reference sequence). V shed 3 bases and J 2 bases; nucleotides not matched to a gene: 4. The CDR3 has 15 residues. The chain's CDR3 is CASSWGQGLQETQYF. The CDR3 nucleotides are TGTGCCAGCAGCTGGGGACAGGGGCTTCAAGAGACCCAGTACTTC.

The chain carries TRBV28 and TRBJ1-6; no clear D gene. CDR3 length: 15 residues. With 6 bases removed from V and 1 base from J, the gap between germline ends came to 10 bases. Germline CDR1 and CDR2: MDHEN and SYDVKM. The CDR3 protein is CASRPTGSYNSPLHF. The CDR3 region has the DNA TGTGCCAGCAGGCCTACGGGGTCCTATAATTCACCCCTCCACTTT.

This chain uses TRBV9 with TRBJ2-6; tentative D call: TRBD1 (6 bases). V was pared by 0 bases and J by 3 bases, with 13 bases between. Looked up from germline, CDR1 is SGDLS and CDR2 is YYNGEE. The length of the CDR3 is 17 residues. CDR3: CASSVGDRIGGANVLTF. CDR3 nucleotide sequence: TGTGCCAGCAGCGTAGGAGACAGGATTGGTGGGGCCAACGTCCTGACTTTC. Full variable domain (missing parts from reference TRBV9 and TRBJ2-6): DSGVTQTPKHLITATGQRVTLRCSPRSGDLSVYWYQQSLDQGLQFLIQYYNGEERAKGNILERFSAQQFPDLHSELNLSSLELGDSALYFCASSVGDRIGGANVLTFGAGSRLTVL.

The J gene is TRBJ2-7, the V gene TRBV24-1; D is unclear. CDR1 and CDR2 from the germline V gene are KGHDR and SFDVKD. Trimming stripped 4 bases from V and 0 bases from J, with 6 bases between. The CDR3 has 13 amino acids. CDR3 bases: TGTGCCACCAGTGAGGGCAGCTCCTACGAGCAGTACTTC. It codes for CATSEGSSYEQYF.

The chain carries TRBV7-3 and TRBJ2-1; 9 bases align to TRBD2. The CDR3 loop spans 14 amino acids. Trimming took 2 bases from V and 9 from J; bases not matched to a gene: 5. Germline-derived CDR1 and CDR2 are SGHTA and FQGTGA. The CDR3 is CASSLWREGSEQFF. The CDR3 coding sequence is TGTGCCAGCAGCTTATGGCGGGAGGGGAGTGAGCAGTTCTTC.

This sequence joins TRBV7-2 and TRBJ2-7, with 9 bases lining up with TRBD2. V gave up 3 bases and J gave up 2 bases; unmatched junction bases: 5. Germline loops: CDR1 SGHTA, CDR2 FQGNSA. The CDR3 is 15 residues long. CDR3 sequence: CASSFLVAGAYEQYF. In nucleotides, the CDR3 is TGTGCCAGCAGCTTCTTAGTAGCGGGGGCCTACGAGCAGTACTTC.